This T cell receptor beta chain stems from a study of blood T cell repertoires in COVID-19. Study information: Researchers got acute and convalescent COVID-19 samples from the United States, Italy and Spain. From T cells, B-cell-depleted T cells, or PBMCs came the material, which was cDNA or gDNA.

Assay: immunoSEQ multiplex PCR; the TCRdb copy retains only in-frame clones and omits some. The sample lists about 190,000 clones; approximately 86% were seen once. This CDR3 contains 12 residues. V shed 7 bases and J shed 0 bases, with 10 bases lying between them. From germline, CDR1 is SQVTM and CDR2 ANQGSEA. The J gene is TRBJ2-7, the V gene TRBV29-1, with D unresolved. The receptor was isolated from a man between 35 and 55 years old with active or convalescent COVID-19. The sample was peripheral blood. DNA of the CDR3: TGCAGCGCGGATTCTAGCTCCTACGAGCAGTACTTC. Translation: CSADSSSYEQYF.